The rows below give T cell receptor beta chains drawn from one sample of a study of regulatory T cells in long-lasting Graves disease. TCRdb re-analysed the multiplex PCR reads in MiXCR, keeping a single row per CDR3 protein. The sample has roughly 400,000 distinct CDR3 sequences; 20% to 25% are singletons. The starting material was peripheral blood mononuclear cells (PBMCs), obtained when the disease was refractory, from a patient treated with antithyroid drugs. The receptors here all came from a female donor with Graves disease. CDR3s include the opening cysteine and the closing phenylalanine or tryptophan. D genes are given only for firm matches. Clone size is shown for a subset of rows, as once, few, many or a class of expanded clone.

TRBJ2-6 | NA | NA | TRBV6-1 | TGTGCCACTCAAACAGCCGGGGCCAACGTCCTGACTTTC | CATQTAGANVLTF
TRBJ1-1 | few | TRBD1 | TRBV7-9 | TGTGCCAGCAGCCCGGGACAGGGGGTAACTGAAGCTTTCTTT | CASSPGQGVTEAFF
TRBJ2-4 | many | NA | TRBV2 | TGTGCCAGCAGTGATGGCGGAGCCAAAAACATTCAGTACTTC | CASSDGGAKNIQYF
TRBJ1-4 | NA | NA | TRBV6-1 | TGTGCCAGCAGAGACAGTTTTACTAATGAAAAACTGTTTTTT | CASRDSFTNEKLFF
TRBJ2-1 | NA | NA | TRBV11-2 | TGTGCCAGCAGCTTAGGCCCTGGGGATGAGCAGTTCTTC | CASSLGPGDEQFF
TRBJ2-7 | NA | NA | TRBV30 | TGTGCCTGGAGTGGTTGGGGCGACTACGAGCAGTACTTC | CAWSGWGDYEQYF
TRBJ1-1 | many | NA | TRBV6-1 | TGTGCCAGCAGGAAGGAGGGAGACACTGAAGCTTTCTTT | CASRKEGDTEAFF
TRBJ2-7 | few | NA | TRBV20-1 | TGCAGTGCCCACCTCGGGACACTGAACTACGAGCAGTACTTC | CSAHLGTLNYEQYF
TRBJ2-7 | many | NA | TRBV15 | TGTGCCACCAGCAGAGATCTAGGACCATACGAGCAGTACTTC | CATSRDLGPYEQYF
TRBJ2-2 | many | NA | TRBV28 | TGTGCCAGCATTTCGGGGCTTACCGGGGAGCTGTTTTTT | CASISGLTGELFF
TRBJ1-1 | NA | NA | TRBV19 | TGTGCCAGTAGGCGGGCGCGGAACACTGAAGCTTTCTTT | CASRRARNTEAFF
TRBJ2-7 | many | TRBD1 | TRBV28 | TGTGCCAGCAGTCTGCCAACCGGGACAGGGTCTCACGAGCAGTACTTC | CASSLPTGTGSHEQYF
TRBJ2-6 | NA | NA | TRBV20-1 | TGCAGTGCTCCCGAGGAGAAAGATGGGGCCAACGTCCTGACTTTC | CSAPEEKDGANVLTF
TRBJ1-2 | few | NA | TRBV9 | TGTGCCAGCAGCGTAGATGACACGGCGGGTGGCTACACCTTC | CASSVDDTAGGYTF
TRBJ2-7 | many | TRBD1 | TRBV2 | TGTGCCAGCAGTGAAGAGGGACAGGGGGCCTACGAGCAGTACTTC | CASSEEGQGAYEQYF
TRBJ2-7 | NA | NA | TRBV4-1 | TGCGCCAGCAGCCAGCAGACAGGAGAATACGAGCAGTACTTC | CASSQQTGEYEQYF
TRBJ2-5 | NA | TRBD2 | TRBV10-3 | TGTGCCATAGGGACTAGCCTTGAGACCCAGTACTTC | CAIGTSLETQYF
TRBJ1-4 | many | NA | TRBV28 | TGTGCCAGCACTCCCAACAGGGAAAAACTGTTTTTT | CASTPNREKLFF
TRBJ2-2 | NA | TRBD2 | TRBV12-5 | TGTGCTAGTGGCTATAGCGGGAAGAACACCGGGGAGCTGTTTTTT | CASGYSGKNTGELFF
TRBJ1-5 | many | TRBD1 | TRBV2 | TGTGCCAGCAGCCAGGGGGACGGCAATCAGCCCCAGCATTTT | CASSQGDGNQPQHF
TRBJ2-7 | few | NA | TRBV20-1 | TGCAGTGCTAGATCCGGCACAGGTTCCTACGAGCAGTACTTC | CSARSGTGSYEQYF
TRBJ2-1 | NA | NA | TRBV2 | TGTGCCAGCAGCCCCCCGAGGGATCTCTACAATGAGCAGTTCTTC | CASSPPRDLYNEQFF
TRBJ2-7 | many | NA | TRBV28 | TGTGCCAGCAGTCCCCATACTAACAGGAATTCCTACGAGCAGTACTTC | CASSPHTNRNSYEQYF
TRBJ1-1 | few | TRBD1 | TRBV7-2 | TGTGCCAGCAGCCGGAAGACAGGGGGGGGGAACACTGAAGCTTTCTTT | CASSRKTGGGNTEAFF
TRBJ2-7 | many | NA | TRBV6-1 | TGTGCCAGCAGTGAAAGTTGGGCAGAGCAGTACTTC | CASSESWAEQYF
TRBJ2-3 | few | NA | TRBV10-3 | TGTGCCATCAGTGCAGCGGACACAGATACGCAGTATTTT | CAISAADTDTQYF
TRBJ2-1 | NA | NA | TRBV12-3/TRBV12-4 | TGTGCCAGCAGTCCCTTCTCCTACAATGAGCAGTTCTTC | CASSPFSYNEQFF
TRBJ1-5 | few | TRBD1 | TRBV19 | TGTGCCAGTAGGAGCCAGGGGGCGAATCAGCCCCAGCATTTT | CASRSQGANQPQHF
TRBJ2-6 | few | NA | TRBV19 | TGTGCCAGTAGTATGGGTATTGGGAGCGCCGGGGCCAACGTCCTGACTTTC | CASSMGIGSAGANVLTF
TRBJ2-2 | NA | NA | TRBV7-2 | TGTGCCAGCAGCTCCCACGAGTTTCCGGTAAACACCGGGGAGCTGTTTTTT | CASSSHEFPVNTGELFF
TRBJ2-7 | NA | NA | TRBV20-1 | TGCAGTGCCGCCCAGTACGAGCAGTACTTC | CSAAQYEQYF
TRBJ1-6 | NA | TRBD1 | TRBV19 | TGTGCCAGTAGCGCGACAGACAGGGATGATTCACCCCTCCACTTT | CASSATDRDDSPLHF
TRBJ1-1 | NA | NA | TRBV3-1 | TGTGCCAGCAGCCAAAGCGGACAGATAAACACTGAAGCTTTCTTT | CASSQSGQINTEAFF
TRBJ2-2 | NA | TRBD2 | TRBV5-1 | TGCGCCAGCAGCCGACTAGCGGCTACCGGGGAGCTGTTTTTT | CASSRLAATGELFF
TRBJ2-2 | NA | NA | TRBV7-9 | TGTGCCAGCAGCCGGGGGGCAGCGAACACCGGGGAGCTGTTTTTT | CASSRGAANTGELFF
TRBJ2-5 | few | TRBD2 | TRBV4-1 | TGCGCCAGCAGCCAAGATAGTATAGGACTAGCGGGAGGGAGGGAGACCCAGTACTTC | CASSQDSIGLAGGRETQYF
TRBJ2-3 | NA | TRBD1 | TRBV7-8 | TGTGCCAGCAGCCAACGGACAGGATACACAGATACGCAGTATTTT | CASSQRTGYTDTQYF
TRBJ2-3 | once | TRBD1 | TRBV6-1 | TGTGCCAGCAGTCCCCCAATATACCCAGGGGGAGAGAGGAGCACAGATACGCAGTATTTT | CASSPPIYPGGERSTDTQYF
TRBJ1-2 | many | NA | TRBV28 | TGTGCCAGCAGTTTGCCCCAGAGCATGAACTATGGCTACACCTTC | CASSLPQSMNYGYTF
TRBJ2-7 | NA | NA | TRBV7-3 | TGTGCCAGCAGCTTTTTCCAGGGTTACGAGCAGTACTTC | CASSFFQGYEQYF
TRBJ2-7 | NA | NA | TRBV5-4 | TGTGCCAGCAGCGCCGGAGGTAGGCTACTAGCCTACGAGCAGTACTTC | CASSAGGRLLAYEQYF
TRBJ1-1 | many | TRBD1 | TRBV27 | TGTGCCAGCAGTTCATCGACAGGGGTGAACACTGAAGCTTTCTTT | CASSSSTGVNTEAFF
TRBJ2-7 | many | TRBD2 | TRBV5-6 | TGTGCCAGCAGCCCCAGACTAGCGGGACCCTACGAGCAGTACTTC | CASSPRLAGPYEQYF